A single TCR beta chain is shown here with its context. Adult Caucasians living in Nashville, Tennessee made up all of the donors. The germline V gene encodes CDR1 SGHTA and CDR2 FQGNSA. Deletions cut 5 bases from V and 5 bases from J, with 12 bases between. The CDR3 has 13 residues. Produced via immunoSEQ multiplex PCR; TCRdb's table is partial and in-frame only. The sample shows roughly 2.4 million clones, under 97% of them seen only once. The entry originates in a study of shared clonotypes between healthy human individuals. This sequence was found in a young man in good health. Sequenced sample: naive CD4+ T cells sorted from blood. Indicated subset: CD45RA+ positively selected. The chain recombines TRBV7-2 with TRBJ2-5; no clear D gene. Here the CDR3 reads CASSQGSVETQYF. As DNA, the CDR3 is TGTGCCAGCAGCCAAGGCTCTGTTGAGACCCAGTACTTC.